Reported below is one T cell receptor (beta chain). Germline CDR1 is LNHDA and CDR2 is SQIVND (reference sequence). V lost 6 bases, J lost 3 bases, and 6 bases stayed unmatched. The CDR3 is 15 amino acids. In the original analysis: The assay estimated nucleated cells by amplifying reference gene primers. This table comes from immunoSEQ multiplex PCR, and its TCRdb copy is limited to in-frame clones, with some not included. Clone size and V and J calls were adopted from that table, with D and trimming inferred from the DNA. This sample has some 89,000 clones, with around three quarters found just once. The data are from a study of blood T cell repertoires in COVID-19. Study information: COVID-19 samples, acute and convalescent, were from the United States, Italy and Spain. Sources were T cells, B-cell-depleted T cells, or PBMCs; the material itself was cDNA or gDNA.

The rearrangement links TRBV19 to TRBJ2-1, with 9 bases aligning to TRBD1. This sequence was found in a man between 65 and 85 years old with acute or convalescent COVID-19. Sequenced sample: peripheral blood. The CDR3 DNA is TGTGCCAGTAGAACCGGGACAGGGTTCTACAATGAGCAGTTCTTC. Translating gives CASRTGTGFYNEQFF.